Each of the 21 T cell receptor beta chains below was sequenced from the same sample in a study of blood T cell repertoires in COVID-19. This table comes from immunoSEQ multiplex PCR, and its TCRdb copy is limited to in-frame clones, with some not included. The sample has about 270,000 clones, more than 75% seen once. Sequencing used peripheral blood. These receptors all come from a man aged 35 to 55 with active or convalescent COVID-19.

The V gene is TRBV5-1, the J gene TRBJ1-2, with D uncertain. CDR1 is SGHRS, CDR2 YFSETQ, per germline. The CDR3 has 16 amino acids. V gave up 0 bases and J gave up 0 bases, with 12 bases separating them. In DNA, the CDR3 is TGCGCCAGCAGCTTGGCCCTGGGAGAGACTAACTATGGCTACACCTTC. Its protein is CASSLALGETNYGYTF. Full variable domain (outside the CDR3, taken from reference TRBV5-1 and TRBJ1-2): KAGVTQTPRYLIKTRGQQVTLSCSPISGHRSVSWYQQTPGQGLQFLFEYFSETQRNKGNFPGRFSGRQFSNSRSEMNVSTLELGDSALYLCASSLALGETNYGYTFGSGTRLTVV.

This clone was seen once. The chain is built from TRBV9 and TRBJ2-3; 8 bases match TRBD1. The CDR3 sequence is 13 residues long. The V segment lost 0 bases and the J segment 6 bases; nucleotides outside the gene matches: 0. Per the germline V gene, CDR1 is SGDLS and CDR2 is YYNGEE. The CDR3 loop is CASSVGTGDTQYF. CDR3 sequence (DNA): TGTGCCAGCAGCGTAGGGACAGGGGATACGCAGTATTTT.

This rearrangement joins TRBV5-6 to TRBJ1-6; 8 bases fit TRBD1. V lost 0 bases, J lost 11 bases, and 7 bases stayed unmatched. The CDR3 is made up of 15 amino acids. The V gene's germline CDR1 is SGHDT and CDR2 YYEEEE. The CDR3 DNA follows: TGTGCCAGCAGCTTGGGGGGGACAGGCTCTGCACCCCTCCACTTT. Encoded protein: CASSLGGTGSAPLHF.

The V and J genes are TRBV7-9 and TRBJ1-6; no clear D. The CDR3 runs to 16 residues. Per germline, CDR1 SEHNR and CDR2 FQNEAQ (reference sequence). The germline V and J ends were trimmed by 5 bases and 7 bases, with 18 bases remaining between them. The CDR3 region is CASSPNSSARNSPLHF. The CDR3 DNA reads as TGTGCCAGCAGCCCAAACTCTAGCGCTCGAAATTCACCCCTCCACTTT.

The V call is TRBV7-2, the J call TRBJ2-7; D is ambiguous. Germline CDR1 reads SGHTA; CDR2 reads FQGNSA. The germline V and J ends were trimmed by 2 bases and 0 bases, with 17 bases remaining between them. This CDR3 is built from 17 residues. CDR3 region: CASSLLRPFSSSYEQYF. The CDR3 bases are TGTGCCAGCAGCTTACTCAGACCGTTCTCTAGCTCCTACGAGCAGTACTTC.

V is TRBV2 and J is TRBJ2-1; the match to TRBD1 covers 7 bases. Germline V gene lookup returns CDR1 SNHLY and CDR2 FYNNEI. The CDR3 consists of 15 residues. Trimming removed 4 bases from V and 4 bases from J; junction bases left unmatched: 7. This chain's CDR3 is CASSVGQARYNEQFF. As DNA, the CDR3 is TGTGCCAGCAGTGTCGGACAGGCGAGATACAATGAGCAGTTCTTC.

The chain links TRBV6-5 to TRBJ2-2, with D perhaps matching TRBD2 (5 bases). The CDR3 has 15 residues. From germline, CDR1 is MNHEY and CDR2 SVGAGI. The ends were cut back, 6 bases at V and 8 bases at J, with 19 bases in the middle. CDR3 in amino acids: CASRWTHSTPGELFF. CDR3 DNA: TGTGCCAGCAGGTGGACTCACTCCACCCCTGGGGAGCTGTTTTTT.

V usage is TRBV9 and J usage is TRBJ1-6; tentative D call: TRBD1 (6 bases). Germline CDR1 is SGDLS and CDR2 is YYNGEE. The CDR3 is 19 residues long. The V gene lost 0 bases and the J gene lost 3 bases, with 19 bases spanning the gap. The CDR3, as DNA: TGTGCCAGCAGCGTAGAGGGGGATCCCAGGGCGATCTATAATTCACCCCTCCACTTT. Translation: CASSVEGDPRAIYNSPLHF.

The genes are TRBV6-5 and TRBJ2-2; 11 nucleotides agree with TRBD1. The germline gives CDR1 MNHEY, CDR2 SVGAGI. CDR3 length: 14 residues. Trimming took 5 bases from V and 7 from J; bases not matched to a gene: 3. In DNA, the CDR3 is TGTGCCAGCAGTAGGACAGGGGGCAGCGGGGAGCTGTTTTTT. This translates into CASSRTGGSGELFF.

As for this clone: The same CDR3 also results from other DNA sequences found in this sample. The V and J genes are TRBV18 and TRBJ1-4, with TRBD1 matching over 9 bases. With V trimmed by 3 bases and J by 5 bases, 4 bases remained unmatched. Germline V lookup: CDR1 KGHSH, CDR2 LQKENI. The CDR3 totals 15 residues. The CDR3 nucleotides are TGTGCCAGCTCACCCCCCGGGACAGGGAATGAAAAACTGTTTTTT. Its protein is CASSPPGTGNEKLFF.

This chain connects TRBV15 to TRBJ1-1; D gene ambiguous. Per germline, CDR1 LNHNV and CDR2 YYDKDF (reference sequence). The CDR3 contains 14 residues. Trimming took off 3 bases at V and 1 base at J, with 9 bases between the two ends. The CDR3 is CATSRTTPNTEAFF. The CDR3 region has the DNA TGTGCCACCAGCAGGACGACACCGAACACTGAAGCTTTCTTT.

This clone has a handful of counts. This chain uses TRBV27 with TRBJ2-7; 9 bases are a match to TRBD1. J lost 3 bases, V lost 4 bases, and 4 bases had no gene match. CDR1 and CDR2 (germline): MNHEY, SMNVEV (reference sequence). The CDR3 is made up of 14 amino acids. The CDR3 nucleotides read TGTGCCAGCAGTTGGACAGGGGTTGTCTACGAGCAGTACTTC. As protein: CASSWTGVVYEQYF.

The CDR3 protein is CASSEGRGLGNQPQHF. As DNA, the CDR3 is TGTGCCAGCAGCGAAGGACGGGGATTGGGCAATCAGCCCCAGCATTTT. The V and J genes are TRBV11-1 and TRBJ1-5; D uncertain. Per germline, CDR1 SGHAT and CDR2 FQDESV (reference sequence). The CDR3 covers 16 residues. Trimming removed 5 bases from V and 2 bases from J, with 16 bases in between.

DNA for the CDR3: TGTGCCAGCAGCCAACCGATAGGGGGGGTGGGCGATGAGCAGTTCTTC. Translation gives CASSQPIGGVGDEQFF. V usage is TRBV3-1 (or the pseudogene TRBV3-2) and J usage is TRBJ2-1, with TRBD2 as a possible D gene (7 bases). The germline CDR1 and CDR2 sequences are LGHDT and YNNKEL (reference sequence). V was trimmed by 2 bases and J by 8 bases, leaving 19 bases between them. CDR3 size: 16 residues.

V usage is TRBV29-1 and J usage is TRBJ1-1; 7 positions match TRBD1. CDR1 SQVTM and CDR2 ANQGSEA come from the germline V gene. J gave up 1 base and V 7 bases, and 6 bases lay outside the gene matches. There are 13 residues in the CDR3. The CDR3 DNA is TGCAGCGCTAAACAGGGGTCGAACACTGAAGCTTTCTTT. Amino acids: CSAKQGSNTEAFF.

The chain is built from TRBV6-1 and TRBJ2-1, with TRBD2 matching 9 bases. The V and J ends lost 3 bases and 8 bases, in that order; junction bases with no gene match: 8. This CDR3 contains 15 residues. Germline V gene lookup returns CDR1 MNHNS and CDR2 SASEGT. The CDR3 sequence: CASSDRTSVLDEQFF. CDR3 DNA sequence: TGTGCCAGCAGTGATAGGACTAGCGTTTTGGATGAGCAGTTCTTC.

The chain combines TRBV9 with TRBJ2-2; D perhaps matches TRBD1 (6 bases). V lost 4 bases and J 4 bases, leaving 14 bases between the germline ends. The CDR3 extends over 15 amino acids. Germline V gene sequence: CDR1 SGDLS, CDR2 YYNGEE. DNA of the CDR3: TGTGCCAGCAGCCCAGGGGTGGGAAGCACCGGGGAGCTGTTTTTT. Translation: CASSPGVGSTGELFF.

In its sample, this clone was seen many times. V and J are TRBV15 and TRBJ1-2; D perhaps matches TRBD1 (5 bases). CDR3 size: 14 residues. Trimming took off 3 bases at V and 1 base at J, with 9 bases between the two ends. CDR1 and CDR2 from the germline V gene are LNHNV and YYDKDF (reference sequence). CDR3 sequence (DNA): TGTGCCACCAGCAGCGACAGTCTTAACTATGGCTACACCTTC. The encoded protein is CATSSDSLNYGYTF.

This CDR3 is CASSHSWGTSVSGELFF. DNA for the CDR3: TGTGCCAGCAGCCACAGTTGGGGGACTAGCGTTTCCGGGGAGCTGTTTTTT. This chain connects TRBV3-1 (or the pseudogene TRBV3-2) to TRBJ2-2; 10 bases are shared with TRBD2. The V segment lost 3 bases and the J segment 6 bases; nucleotides outside the gene matches: 10. CDR1 and CDR2 from the germline V gene are LGHDT and YNNKEL (reference sequence). This CDR3 has 17 amino acids.

The chain recombines TRBV2 with TRBJ1-1; a possible D gene is TRBD1 (6 bases). The CDR3 contains 14 residues. Germline-derived CDR1 and CDR2 are SNHLY and FYNNEI. Trimming took off 6 bases at V and 1 base at J, with 12 bases between the two ends. The CDR3 here is CASSAGTRNTEAFF. CDR3 DNA sequence: TGTGCCAGCAGCGCCGGGACACGGAACACTGAAGCTTTCTTT.

The V gene is TRBV4-1, the J gene TRBJ1-6; D gene unclear. CDR1 and CDR2 from the germline V gene are MGHRA and YSYEKL. Trimming shortened V by 0 bases and J by 8 bases, and 20 bases separated the two germline ends. The CDR3 spans 18 residues. The CDR3 DNA sequence: TGCGCCAGCAGCCAAGAAGGGTCCCTGGAACCCGGGGATTCACCCCTCCACTTT. It codes for CASSQEGSLEPGDSPLHF.